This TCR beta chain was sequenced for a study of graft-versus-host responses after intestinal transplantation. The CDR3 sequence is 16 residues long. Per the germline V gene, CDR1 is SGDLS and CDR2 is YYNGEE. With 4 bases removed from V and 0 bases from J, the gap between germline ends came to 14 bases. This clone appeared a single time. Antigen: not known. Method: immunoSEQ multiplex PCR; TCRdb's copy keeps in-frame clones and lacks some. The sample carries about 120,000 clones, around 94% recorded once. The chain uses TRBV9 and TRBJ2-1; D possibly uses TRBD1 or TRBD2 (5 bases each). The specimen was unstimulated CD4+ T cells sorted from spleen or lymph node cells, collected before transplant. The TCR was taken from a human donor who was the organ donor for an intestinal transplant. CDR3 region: CASSLTGTSSYNEQFF. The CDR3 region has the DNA TGTGCCAGCAGCCTAACCGGGACCTCCTCCTACAATGAGCAGTTCTTC. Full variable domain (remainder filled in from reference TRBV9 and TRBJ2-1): DSGVTQTPKHLITATGQRVTLRCSPRSGDLSVYWYQQSLDQGLQFLIQYYNGEERAKGNILERFSAQQFPDLHSELNLSSLELGDSALYFCASSLTGTSSYNEQFFGPGTRLTVL.